Shown below are 10 T cell receptor beta chains from a single sample sequenced in a study of T-cell memory formation after mild COVID-19. One entry per CDR3 protein, called by TCRdb with MiXCR from the 5' RACE reads. The repertoire holds 250,000 to 400,000 distinct CDR3 sequences, with approximately 14% as singletons. Sequenced material: PBMCs or a T cell subset sorted from them (not recorded which). The receptors originated from a young man who had mild COVID-19 (a few samples of this study predate the infection). Cell type and time point are not known.

In its sample, this clonotype was seen many times. The chain couples TRBV29-1 to TRBJ2-7; 8 bases agree with TRBD1. Germline V gene lookup returns CDR1 SQVTM and CDR2 ANQGSEA. V lost 4 bases to trimming and J lost 0 bases; unmatched junction nucleotides: 11. The CDR3 has 16 amino acids. The DNA of the CDR3 is TGCAGCGTTGCCGGCTTCAGGGACAGGTTCTCCTACGAGCAGTACTTC. Translated, it gives CSVAGFRDRFSYEQYF.

The chain carries TRBV7-2 and TRBJ2-7; either TRBD1 or TRBD2 may fit D (5 bases each). CDR1 SGHTA and CDR2 FQGNSA come from the germline V gene. CDR3 length: 16 residues. V was clipped by 1 base and J by 4 bases, with 17 bases between them. DNA for the CDR3: TGTGCCAGCAGCTTAGAAATGGGGGTCTGGGCTTACGAGCAGTACTTC. Translating gives CASSLEMGVWAYEQYF.

This clonotype was found a few times. The chain couples TRBV20-1 to TRBJ2-3; tentatively, D is TRBD2 (5 bases). Germline CDR1 and CDR2: DFQATT and SNEGSKA (reference sequence). The CDR3 consists of 14 residues. Trimming stripped 3 bases from V and 6 bases from J, with 16 bases between. CDR3 region: CSASAPSRSDTQYF. DNA for the CDR3: TGCAGTGCTAGCGCTCCTAGCCGGTCCGATACGCAGTATTTT.

This clonotype was detected a few times. The gene calls are TRBV6-5 and TRBJ2-7, with 9 bases lining up with TRBD2. The CDR3 is 15 amino acids. CDR1 MNHEY and CDR2 SVGAGI come from the germline V gene. Trimming took 2 bases from V and 3 from J; bases not matched to a gene: 5. CDR3 DNA: TGTGCCAGCAGTTACGCGGCGGGGGGGATCTACGAGCAGTACTTC. Translating gives CASSYAAGGIYEQYF.

The chain's CDR3 is CASSSGLRGVEDEQYV. DNA for the CDR3: TGTGCCAGCAGCTCGGGCCTGCGGGGGGTGGAAGACGAGCAGTACGTC. This chain links TRBV7-9 with TRBJ2-7, with 8 bases that match TRBD2. The CDR3 runs to 16 residues. J lost 5 bases, V lost 4 bases, and 13 bases had no gene match. Germline V gene sequence: CDR1 SEHNR, CDR2 FQNEAQ (reference sequence).

This clonotype came up a few times. The chain combines TRBV12-3 or TRBV12-4 with TRBJ2-6; 10 positions match TRBD1. CDR3 size: 17 residues. Germline trimming cut 6 bases from V and 0 bases from J; bases unmatched to any gene: 5. DNA of the CDR3: TGTGCCAGCAGCCCCGGGACAGGGGTCTCTGGGGCCAACGTCCTGACTTTC. Protein sequence: CASSPGTGVSGANVLTF.

The rearrangement joins TRBV7-2 to TRBJ2-3; 10 bases align to TRBD2. Germline loops: CDR1 SGHTA, CDR2 FQGNSA. With V trimmed by 2 bases and J by 3 bases, 5 bases remained unmatched. The length of the CDR3 is 16 residues. CDR3 bases: TGTGCCAGCAGCTTAATGCTAGCGGGGGCAACAGATACGCAGTATTTT. As protein: CASSLMLAGATDTQYF.

This clonotype has a handful of counts. The chain employs TRBV5-1 and TRBJ2-2; D not resolved. Germline loops: CDR1 SGHRS, CDR2 YFSETQ. This CDR3 is built from 14 residues. V lost 5 bases to trimming and J lost 0 bases, with 8 bases between them. The CDR3 loop reads CASRQIPNTGELFF. In nucleotides, the CDR3 is TGCGCCAGCAGGCAAATACCGAACACCGGGGAGCTGTTTTTT.

The chain is built from TRBV7-2 and TRBJ1-2; TRBD1 agrees at 7 bases. This CDR3 comprises 15 residues. Germline CDR1 is SGHTA and CDR2 is FQGNSA. The ends lost 2 bases at V and 6 bases at J; junction bases unmatched: 9. The CDR3 here is CASSLTPRGGHGYTF. The CDR3 nucleotides are TGTGCCAGCAGCTTAACGCCGAGAGGGGGCCATGGCTACACCTTC.

This clonotype was counted only a few times. This chain uses TRBV4-1 with TRBJ2-1, with D tentatively TRBD2 (5 bases). Deletions cut 7 bases from V and 2 bases from J, with 15 bases between. The germline V gene has CDR1 MGHRA and CDR2 YSYEKL. CDR3 size: 15 residues. This chain's CDR3 is CASTLGERPYNEQFF. The CDR3 DNA follows: TGCGCCAGCACCCTCGGGGAACGTCCCTACAATGAGCAGTTCTTC.